This T cell receptor beta chain was identified in a study of shared clonotypes between healthy human individuals. Original data processing: As immunoSEQ supplied junction-only sequences (without quality scores), filtering differed. Repertoires were generated with immunoSEQ multiplex PCR, while TCRdb's copy carries only in-frame clones and drops some. The V and J calls and clone size come from that table; D and trimming were worked out from the DNA. The sample lists 2.3 million or so clones, approximately 93% occurring once. CDR3 length: 15 amino acids. Germline CDR1 SGHNT, CDR2 YYREEE (reference sequence). The trim removed 0 bases at V and 6 bases at J, leaving 7 bases unmatched. Whole-study results and caveats: The study found roughly 5% of naive CD4 clonotypes shared across a few donors. Rarefaction showed that sequencing of sorted subsets was incomplete (despite large depth).

A word on this clone: The antigen remains undetermined.

The chain combines TRBV5-4 with TRBJ2-7; 9 bases line up with TRBD2. This receptor was obtained from a man younger than 30 in good health. Some clones in this sample may be carry-over from other donors' samples. The source material was naive CD4+ T cells from PBMCs. Subset meaning: CD45RA+ positively selected. DNA of the CDR3: TGTGCCAGCAGCTTGGTTGCGGGAGGGCCAGGCGAGCAGTACTTC. Protein: CASSLVAGGPGEQYF.